A single sample gave rise to the 8 T cell receptor beta chains below, sequenced in a study of spatial heterogeneity in lung cancer. Time point described: sample taken at primary tumor resection. Via MiXCR, TCRdb re-called the 5' RACE reads, giving one row per CDR3 protein. The sample lists roughly 80,000 distinct CDR3 sequences, roughly 8% seen once, with 6% to 7% in the top ten. Sequences were derived from PBMCs, sampled at surgery. These receptors all come from a male donor with early-stage non-small cell lung cancer.

This clonotype showed up many times. This chain joins TRBV6-5 and TRBJ2-3; unclear D gene. This CDR3 has 11 amino acids. V was clipped by 6 bases and J by 0 bases, with 1 base between them. Germline CDR1 reads MNHEY; CDR2 reads SVGAGI. CDR3: CASRSTDTQYF. As DNA, the CDR3 is TGTGCCAGCAGAAGCACAGATACGCAGTATTTT.

This clonotype was recorded a few times. The V and J genes are TRBV19 and TRBJ2-7; TRBD2 is a possible D gene (6 bases). Germline V gene sequence: CDR1 LNHDA, CDR2 SQIVND (reference sequence). Trimming cost V 4 bases and J 2 bases, with 12 bases left between them. The CDR3 has 14 amino acids. This chain's CDR3 is CASSRLRGPYEQYF. The CDR3 region has the DNA TGTGCCAGTAGTAGGCTGCGGGGCCCCTACGAGCAGTACTTC.

This clonotype was seen more than once but under ten times. The chain is built from TRBV15 and TRBJ1-2; D might be TRBD1 (5 bases). V lost 0 bases and J 2 bases, leaving 13 bases between the germline ends. This CDR3 is 16 amino acids long. Germline-derived CDR1 and CDR2 are LNHNV and YYDKDF (reference sequence). The CDR3 sequence is CATSRDVEQANYGYTF. CDR3 sequence (DNA): TGTGCCACCAGCAGAGATGTAGAACAGGCCAACTATGGCTACACCTTC.

This clonotype was counted at least ten times. CDR3 bases: TGTGCCAGCAGTACACAGGGGGCGGCCACTGAAGCTTTCTTT. Protein sequence: CASSTQGAATEAFF. This rearrangement joins TRBV12-3 or TRBV12-4 to TRBJ1-1; 9 bases match TRBD1. The CDR3 spans 14 residues. V shed 5 bases, J shed 4 bases, and the junction held 5 bases outside the gene matches.

This clonotype was recorded at least ten times. The gene calls are TRBV5-6 and TRBJ2-7, with 9 nucleotides matching TRBD2. Germline V lookup: CDR1 SGHDT, CDR2 YYEEEE. The CDR3 sequence is 16 residues long. The trim removed 0 bases at V and 5 bases at J, leaving 9 bases unmatched. CDR3 nucleotides: TGTGCCAGCAGCTTGGCCCGACTAGCGGCTTTGGACGAGCAGTACTTC. As protein: CASSLARLAALDEQYF. The full variable domain, completed using reference TRBV5-6 and TRBJ2-7, is DAGVTQSPTHLIKTRGQQVTLRCSPKSGHDTVSWYQQALGQGPQFIFQYYEEEERQRGNFPDRFSGHQFPNYSSELNVNALLLGDSALYLCASSLARLAALDEQYFGPGTRLTVT.

This clonotype showed up just a few times. The genes are TRBV19 and TRBJ2-3; TRBD2 matches 10 bases. The V gene's germline CDR1 is LNHDA and CDR2 SQIVND (reference sequence). Germline trimming cut 6 bases from V and 1 base from J; bases unmatched to any gene: 10. The length of the CDR3 is 17 residues. The CDR3 loop is CASSSGLAVSRTDTQYF. The CDR3 region has the DNA TGTGCCAGTAGCTCCGGACTAGCGGTTAGCCGCACAGATACGCAGTATTTT.

For this clonotype: A read error is possible here, since a much larger clone lies one base away. This chain uses TRBV7-8 with TRBJ2-3, with 8 bases lining up with TRBD2. The CDR3 is 14 residues long. CDR1 and CDR2 from the germline V gene are SGHVS and FQNEAQ. DNA for the CDR3: TGTGCCAGCAGCTTCGGACTAGCTACAGATACGCTGTATTTT. It specifies CASSFGLATDTLYF.

Ten or more counts support this clonotype. The chain joins TRBV6-2 or TRBV6-3 to TRBJ1-2; D is perhaps TRBD1 (6 bases). V was shortened by 0 bases and J by 4 bases, with 9 bases between the two germline ends. This CDR3 contains 14 residues. Germline values: CDR1 MNHEY, CDR2 SVGEGT. The CDR3 DNA follows: TGTGCCAGCAGTTACTCGACCAGGGGCTATGGCTACACCTTC. Residues: CASSYSTRGYGYTF.